The clone carrying this T cell receptor (beta chain) was counted at least ten times. The antigen remains unidentified. Bulk tissue was left unsorted, and RNA and DNA were co-extracted from 20-30 mg of it. These data originate in a study of tumor-infiltrating lymphocytes in primary liver carcinoma. The study, taken as a whole, reports: Tumor-adjacent and tumor-blood pairs overlapped less than tumor region pairs did.

This CDR3 comprises 13 residues. Trimming stripped 4 bases from V and 6 bases from J, with 10 bases between. CDR1 is MNHEY, CDR2 SVGAGI, per germline. A constant-region primer served to make TCR beta cDNA from roughly 460 ng total RNA. A slightly modified ARM-PCR protocol with three nested multiplex PCR rounds produced these TCR beta libraries. Forward primers for TRBV1-TRBV30 and a C-beta reverse primer served the first two PCR rounds, at roughly 10 cycles each. TCRdb ran MiXCR on the multiplex PCR reads and lists one entry per CDR3 protein. The table records some 120,000 distinct CDR3 sequences, 50% to 65% of them present only once.

The specimen sequenced was liver tumor tissue from sampling region 1. Indicated subset: tumor region T1, superior pole. V is TRBV6-5 and J is TRBJ2-4; tentatively, D is TRBD2 (5 bases). The sequence derives from a woman aged 55-70 years with primary liver carcinoma and hepatitis B virus infection. The CDR3 protein is CASSSGKGNIQYF. DNA of the CDR3: TGTGCCAGCAGTTCGGGGAAAGGAAACATTCAGTACTTC.